Listed below are T cell receptor beta chains from one sample, sequenced in a study of blood T cell repertoires in COVID-19. TCRdb's copy holds only in-frame clones and misses some; the assay was immunoSEQ multiplex PCR. The table shows fewer than 350,000 clones, with approximately 86% occurring only once. The sample was PBMCs or T cells enriched from blood (not recorded which). Receptors originate from a woman between 40 and 50 years old with acute COVID-19. CDR3s include the opening cysteine and the closing phenylalanine or tryptophan. The order of the fields is J gene, clone size, V gene, D gene, CDR3 protein, CDR3 DNA. D genes are given only for firm matches. The size field is filled for only some rows; it gives once, few, many or a size class.

>TRBJ2-3|.|TRBV20-1|.
CGSRAQDTQYF
TGCGGAAGCAGGGCCCAAGATACGCAGTATTTT
>TRBJ2-1|.|TRBV11-3|TRBD1
CASSLGRGGRGLYNEQFF
TGTGCCAGCAGCTTAGGTAGAGGGGGCAGGGGCCTCTACAATGAGCAGTTCTTC
>TRBJ1-2|once|TRBV6-5|.
CASSYVGLTNRRYTF
TGTGCCAGCAGTTACGTGGGACTCACCAACCGTCGCTACACCTTC
>TRBJ2-1|.|TRBV27|TRBD2
CASSLGTSGGALYNEQFF
TGTGCCAGCAGTTTAGGGACTAGCGGGGGGGCCCTCTACAATGAGCAGTTCTTC
>TRBJ1-5|.|TRBV9|.
CASSDGTSSNQPQHF
TGTGCCAGCAGCGACGGGACATCAAGCAATCAGCCCCAGCATTTT
>TRBJ2-5|.|TRBV11-2|TRBD2
CASSLGLAETQYF
TGTGCCAGCAGCTTAGGACTAGCGGAGACCCAGTACTTC
>TRBJ1-6|.|TRBV9|.
CASSVEGNPDYSPLHF
TGTGCCAGCAGCGTAGAGGGGAACCCCGACTATTCACCCCTCCACTTT
>TRBJ1-2|.|TRBV10-3|TRBD1
CAISPLTGVDGYTF
TGTGCCATCAGCCCTCTGACAGGGGTCGATGGCTACACCTTC
>TRBJ1-1|.|TRBV12-3/TRBV12-4|.
CASSAYSVEAFF
TGTGCCAGCAGTGCGTACAGTGTTGAAGCTTTCTTT
>TRBJ1-6|.|TRBV20-1|.
CSASQLIGGHTNSPLHF
TGCAGTGCTAGTCAGTTGATAGGGGGACACACGAATTCACCCCTCCACTTT
>TRBJ2-7|.|TRBV9|TRBD2
CASSLSGTTYEQYF
TGTGCCAGCAGCTTATCCGGGACTACCTACGAGCAGTACTTC
>TRBJ1-1|.|TRBV13|.
CASKREVWTEAFF
TGTGCCAGCAAAAGGGAGGTATGGACTGAAGCTTTCTTT
>TRBJ1-2|.|TRBV7-9|TRBD1
CASSRGGSQGYTF
TGTGCCAGCAGCCGAGGGGGCTCTCAAGGCTACACCTTC
>TRBJ2-1|.|TRBV9|.
CASSAGLGTYNEQFF
TGTGCCAGCAGCGCAGGGTTGGGAACGTACAATGAGCAGTTCTTC
>TRBJ2-3|.|TRBV6-2/TRBV6-3|TRBD2
CASSQTTSGGTDTQYF
TGTGCCAGCAGCCAGACGACTAGCGGGGGCACAGATACGCAGTATTTT
>TRBJ1-1|.|TRBV6-2/TRBV6-3|.
CASSYRARGHTEAFF
TGTGCCAGCAGTTACCGGGCCAGGGGACACACTGAAGCTTTCTTT
>TRBJ1-2|.|TRBV11-2|.
CASSLDSNYGYTF
TGTGCCAGCAGCTTAGACAGTAACTATGGCTACACCTTC
>TRBJ1-1|.|TRBV18|.
CASSPLTGNTEAFF
TGTGCCAGCTCACCACTCACGGGAAACACTGAAGCTTTCTTT
>TRBJ1-5|.|TRBV7-2|.
CASSLARTVSNQPQHF
TGTGCCAGCAGCTTAGCCAGGACAGTTAGCAATCAGCCCCAGCATTTT
>TRBJ1-1|.|TRBV28|TRBD1
CASSLRTGVEAFF
TGTGCCAGCAGTTTACGGACAGGGGTTGAAGCTTTCTTT
>TRBJ2-3|.|TRBV4-2|TRBD2
CASSQDIVGTSKNTQYF
TGTGCCAGCAGCCAAGATATTGTAGGGACTAGTAAAAATACGCAGTATTTT
>TRBJ2-7|.|TRBV19|TRBD1
CASSTQGVFSYEQYF
TGTGCCAGTAGCACGCAGGGGGTGTTCTCCTACGAGCAGTACTTC
>TRBJ2-5|.|TRBV14|.
CASSLFYAGPNSGETQYF
TGTGCCAGCAGCCTCTTCTACGCAGGGCCGAATTCAGGGGAGACCCAGTACTTC
>TRBJ1-2|.|TRBV6-5|.
CASSPWGTGGYTF
TGTGCCAGCAGTCCTTGGGGGACTGGGGGCTACACCTTC
>TRBJ2-1|.|TRBV3-1/TRBV3-2|TRBD2
CASSQGVGGGYNEQFF
TGTGCCAGCAGCCAAGGGGTCGGCGGGGGCTACAATGAGCAGTTCTTC
>TRBJ2-6|.|TRBV4-3|TRBD1
CASSRSVQGTGGANVLTF
TGCGCCAGCAGCCGAAGCGTACAGGGGACCGGTGGGGCCAACGTCCTGACTTTC
>TRBJ1-2|.|TRBV14|.
CASSQKGPGGYTF
TGTGCCAGCAGCCAAAAGGGTCCGGGGGGCTACACCTTC
>TRBJ1-6|.|TRBV4-1|.
CASSHRANSPLHF
TGCGCCAGCAGCCACAGGGCGAATTCACCCCTCCACTTT
>TRBJ2-1|.|TRBV5-1|.
CASSINLPSSYNEQFF
TGCGCCAGCAGCATTAACTTGCCGAGCTCCTACAATGAGCAGTTCTTC
>TRBJ1-2|once|TRBV4-2|.
CASSQVASYGYTF
TGTGCCAGCAGCCAAGTGGCCTCCTATGGCTACACCTTC
>TRBJ1-1|.|TRBV11-2|TRBD1
CASSLAGQGALAEAFF
TGTGCCAGCAGCTTAGCGGGCCAGGGGGCGCTTGCTGAAGCTTTCTTT
>TRBJ1-2|.|TRBV5-1|TRBD1
CASNPTGALYGYTF
TGCGCCAGCAACCCGACAGGGGCCCTCTATGGCTACACCTTC
>TRBJ1-2|.|TRBV29-1|TRBD1
CSAQAQGNYGYTF
TGCAGCGCCCAAGCACAGGGGAACTATGGCTACACCTTC
>TRBJ1-4|few|TRBV5-8|.
CASSLAGGIYGEKLFF
TGTGCCAGCAGCTTGGCCGGGGGGATTTACGGTGAAAAACTGTTTTTT
>TRBJ2-5|.|TRBV19|TRBD1
CASSLDRVETQYF
TGTGCCAGTAGTCTCGACAGGGTAGAGACCCAGTACTTC
>TRBJ2-5|.|TRBV5-6|TRBD2
CASSIGTSGRGQETQYF
TGTGCCAGCAGCATTGGGACTAGCGGGAGGGGGCAAGAGACCCAGTACTTC
>TRBJ2-7|once|TRBV4-1|TRBD2
CASSQVIRDYSYEQYF
TGCGCCAGCAGCCAAGTAATTAGGGACTACTCCTACGAGCAGTACTTC
>TRBJ1-2|.|TRBV11-2|TRBD1
CASSTIRAGGGYTF
TGTGCCAGCAGCACCATCAGGGCAGGGGGAGGCTACACCTTC
>TRBJ2-1|.|TRBV19|TRBD1
CASSIGTGPTYNEQFF
TGTGCCAGTAGTATCGGGACAGGGCCAACCTACAATGAGCAGTTCTTC
>TRBJ1-1|few|TRBV19|.
CASSIGYLGLNTEAFF
TGTGCCAGTAGTATCGGTTATCTGGGCCTGAACACTGAAGCTTTCTTT